This TCR beta chain was recovered during a study of cytomegalovirus exposure and HLA in healthy donors. Primers for the PCR totalled 60 Vbeta and 13 Jbeta. Sequencing used immunoSEQ multiplex PCR; TCRdb keeps in-frame clones, though not all of them. The data hold approximately 70,000 clones, with 60% to 80% observed a single time. The CDR3 consists of 13 residues. V gave up 7 bases and J gave up 2 bases, with 12 bases separating them. The V gene's germline CDR1 is SGHRS and CDR2 YFSETQ. Points from the study as a whole: Most subjects' HLA-A and HLA-B alleles were reportedly predicted from TCR beta sequences.

Concerning this clone itself: The antigen is unknown.

The chain uses TRBV5-1 and TRBJ1-1; possible D gene TRBD1, 6 bases. Material for sequencing was PBMCs. The TCR originated in a man between 60 and 75 years old in good health and CMV-seropositive. Here the CDR3 DNA reads TGCGCCAGCGCGGAACAGGGAAACACTGAAGCTTTCTTT. Its protein is CASAEQGNTEAFF.